The 4 T cell receptor beta chains presented below share a single source sample, sequenced in a study of shared clonotypes between healthy human individuals. This table comes from immunoSEQ multiplex PCR, and its TCRdb copy is limited to in-frame clones, with some not included. The sample has millions of clones, roughly 95% seen once. Only CD45RO-negative cells positively selected for CCR7 counted as naive CD8 cells, so terminally differentiated effector memory CD45RA+ cells were excluded. The sequenced sample was naive CD8+ T cells sorted from blood. Every receptor here comes from a man aged 18 to 35 in good health.

Turning to this clone: The sample contains more than one DNA sequence encoding this CDR3. This rearrangement joins TRBV9 to TRBJ2-5; 9 positions agree with TRBD1. V was pared by 0 bases and J by 5 bases, with 5 bases of the junction left unmatched. CDR3 size: 15 residues. CDR1 and CDR2 (germline): SGDLS, YYNGEE. CDR3 in amino acids: CASSVETGGWETQYF. Written as DNA, the CDR3 is TGTGCCAGCAGCGTAGAAACAGGGGGCTGGGAGACCCAGTACTTC.

This clone was seen a single time. The chain couples TRBV19 to TRBJ2-7; no firm D call. Germline V lookup: CDR1 LNHDA, CDR2 SQIVND (reference sequence). The CDR3 totals 12 residues. The V gene lost 5 bases and the J gene lost 7 bases, with 12 bases spanning the gap. CDR3 nucleotides: TGTGCCAGTAGTTGGGTCCCCGGGGAGCAGTACTTC. Its protein product is CASSWVPGEQYF.

V usage is TRBV7-3 and J usage is TRBJ2-1, with D unresolved. Germline CDR1 SGHTA, CDR2 FQGTGA. Trimming took 3 bases from V and 0 from J, leaving 9 bases between them. This CDR3 contains 15 residues. CDR3 DNA: TGTGCCAGCAGCTTTAGGTTGGGCTCCTACAATGAGCAGTTCTTC. Its translation: CASSFRLGSYNEQFF.

The rearrangement links TRBV4-1 to TRBJ2-7; D not certain. The CDR3 is 14 amino acids. The germline V gene has CDR1 MGHRA and CDR2 YSYEKL. V lost 4 bases to trimming and J lost 3 bases, with 13 bases between them. The CDR3 region is CASSPYGRNYEQYF. The DNA for the CDR3 is TGCGCCAGCAGCCCCTACGGGCGGAACTACGAGCAGTACTTC.